A selection of T cell receptor beta chains follows, all from one sample in a study of T cell changes during pregnancy in multiple sclerosis. The protocol was immunoSEQ multiplex PCR, while the TCRdb copy is restricted to in-frame clones and leaves out a portion. The sample yields about 24,000 clones, around 90% seen once. Sequenced material: CD4+ T cells from peripheral blood mononuclear cells, taken in the first trimester of pregnancy. These receptor sequences come from a female donor in good health, enrolled as a control in a pregnancy study. The CDR3 runs from the conserved cysteine through the conserved F or W. A D gene is named only where the DNA matches it firmly. Clone size is shown for a subset of rows, as once, few, many or a class of expanded clone.

CDR3nt | CDR3aa | j_gene | v_gene | d_gene | abundance
TGTGCCAGCAGTTACGGTGAGGTCGCTAATTCACCCCTCCACTTT | CASSYGEVANSPLHF | TRBJ1-6 | TRBV6-5 | NA | few
TGCGCCAGCAGCTTCCGGGACAGGGGAGATACGCAGTATTTT | CASSFRDRGDTQYF | TRBJ2-3 | TRBV5-1 | TRBD1 | NA
TGTGCCACCGCAGGGGGCGAGGACGCCTATGGCTACACCTTC | CATAGGEDAYGYTF | TRBJ1-2 | TRBV2 | TRBD1 | few
TGTGCCAGCAGCCAAGAGGAACAGGGGAAACAAGAGACCCAGTACTTC | CASSQEEQGKQETQYF | TRBJ2-5 | TRBV14 | TRBD1 | NA
TGTGCCAGCAGCGATGCACATGCAGGGAGGCGGGAGACCCAGTACTTC | CASSDAHAGRRETQYF | TRBJ2-5 | TRBV5-4 | NA | NA
TGTGCCAGCAGTTACGTGGGAGAAGAGACCCAGTACTTC | CASSYVGEETQYF | TRBJ2-5 | TRBV6-5 | NA | NA
TGCACCAGCAGCCAAGATCTTCCTAGCGGGATCGCAGATACGCAGTATTTT | CTSSQDLPSGIADTQYF | TRBJ2-3 | TRBV1 | NA | NA
TGTGCCAGCAGCTTGATTTCCCCCGGACTAGCCTACGAGCAGTACTTC | CASSLISPGLAYEQYF | TRBJ2-7 | TRBV5-8 | TRBD2 | NA
TGCGCCAGCAGCTTGGCCGCTCGCGACAGTGAGCAGTTCTTC | CASSLAARDSEQFF | TRBJ2-1 | TRBV5-1 | NA | NA
TGTGCCAGCAGAGCGGGACAGGGGGCCTACAATGAGCAGTTCTTC | CASRAGQGAYNEQFF | TRBJ2-1 | TRBV27 | TRBD1 | once
TGTGCCAGCTCAAGACAGGGTGGAACCACCGGGGAGCTGTTTTTT | CASSRQGGTTGELFF | TRBJ2-2 | TRBV18 | TRBD1 | NA
TGTGCCAGCAGCTCCAACTACTACAGGGGGCGCTTAAGGAACATTCAGTACTTC | CASSSNYYRGRLRNIQYF | TRBJ2-4 | TRBV7-8 | TRBD1 | NA
TGTGCCACCAGCGGGGGCGAGAACACTGAAGCTTTCTTT | CATSGGENTEAFF | TRBJ1-1 | TRBV15 | NA | NA
TGTGCCAGCTCACCTAACCAGGACAGCTACGAGCAGTACTTC | CASSPNQDSYEQYF | TRBJ2-7 | TRBV18 | NA | NA
TGTGCCAGCAGCCAAGATTTTTACAGGATTGACGAGCAGTACTTC | CASSQDFYRIDEQYF | TRBJ2-7 | TRBV14 | NA | NA
TGTGCCAGCAGTTTATGGGGGAGGGGGACTGAAGCTTTCTTT | CASSLWGRGTEAFF | TRBJ1-1 | TRBV28 | NA | NA
TGTGCCAGCAGCCGTAATACAGTTGTCCAAGAGACCCAGTACTTC | CASSRNTVVQETQYF | TRBJ2-5 | TRBV4-2 | NA | NA
TGCGCCAGCAGCTTGCTAGCGCCTGGGCCCGGGGAGCTGTTTTTT | CASSLLAPGPGELFF | TRBJ2-2 | TRBV5-1 | NA | NA
TGTGCCAGCAGTTTTCAGTACCAAGAGACCCAGTACTTC | CASSFQYQETQYF | TRBJ2-5 | TRBV28 | NA | NA
TGCGCCAGCACCTGGGGATGGGGGGACTACAATGAGCAGTTCTTC | CASTWGWGDYNEQFF | TRBJ2-1 | TRBV5-1 | NA | NA
TGTGCCAGCAGCCTGACCCTAGCGGGGAGCACAGATACGCAGTATTTT | CASSLTLAGSTDTQYF | TRBJ2-3 | TRBV5-4 | TRBD2 | NA
TGTGCCAGCAGCTGGTCGGCAGGAATGAACACTGAAGCTTTCTTT | CASSWSAGMNTEAFF | TRBJ1-1 | TRBV2 | NA | NA
TGTGCCAGCGTGTCTGGGGGGTATGACAATCAGCCCCAGCATTTT | CASVSGGYDNQPQHF | TRBJ1-5 | TRBV28 | NA | NA
TGCGCCAGCAGCTTCGGTCTGAACACTGAAGCTTTCTTT | CASSFGLNTEAFF | TRBJ1-1 | TRBV5-1 | NA | few
TGTGCCACCAAAAGACTAGCGGGTACAGATACGCAGTATTTT | CATKRLAGTDTQYF | TRBJ2-3 | TRBV19 | TRBD2 | NA
TGTGCCAGCAGCTCCGGACTAGGGGCTGAGCAGTTCTTC | CASSSGLGAEQFF | TRBJ2-1 | TRBV11-3 | TRBD2 | NA
TGTGCCAGTAGTATACAGGGGCGACAAGAGACCCAGTACTTC | CASSIQGRQETQYF | TRBJ2-5 | TRBV19 | NA | NA
TGTGCCAGCAGTGCACGGGGGGCTACTCACACAGATACGCAGTATTTT | CASSARGATHTDTQYF | TRBJ2-3 | TRBV6-1 | NA | NA
TGTGCCAGCAGCCAAGCTGGGGGGGGAGAGACCCAGTACTTC | CASSQAGGGETQYF | TRBJ2-5 | TRBV4-2 | TRBD2 | NA